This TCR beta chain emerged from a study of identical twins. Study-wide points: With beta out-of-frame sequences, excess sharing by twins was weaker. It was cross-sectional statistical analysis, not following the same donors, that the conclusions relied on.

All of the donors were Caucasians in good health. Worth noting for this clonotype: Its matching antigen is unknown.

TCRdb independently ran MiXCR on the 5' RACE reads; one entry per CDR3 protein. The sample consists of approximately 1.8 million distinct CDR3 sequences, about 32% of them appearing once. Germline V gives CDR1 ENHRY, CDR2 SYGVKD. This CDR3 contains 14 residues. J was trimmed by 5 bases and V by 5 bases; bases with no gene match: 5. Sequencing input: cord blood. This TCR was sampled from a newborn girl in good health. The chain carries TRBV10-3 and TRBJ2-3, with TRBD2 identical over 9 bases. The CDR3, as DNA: TGTGCCATCAGTCCTAGCGGGGTAGGAGATACGCAGTATTTT. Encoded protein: CAISPSGVGDTQYF.